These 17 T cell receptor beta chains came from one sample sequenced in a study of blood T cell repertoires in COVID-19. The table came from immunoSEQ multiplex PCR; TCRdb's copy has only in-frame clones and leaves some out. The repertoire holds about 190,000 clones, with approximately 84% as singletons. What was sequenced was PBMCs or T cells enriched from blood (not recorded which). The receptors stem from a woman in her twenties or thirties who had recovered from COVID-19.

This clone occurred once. In DNA, the CDR3 is TGTGCCAGCAGTGGCGTAGGGGGGAACACTGAAGCTTTCTTT. Protein sequence: CASSGVGGNTEAFF. This chain joins TRBV25-1 and TRBJ1-1; a weak D match, TRBD1 (6 bases). Trimming took 4 bases from V and 1 from J, leaving 10 bases between them. Germline V gives CDR1 MGHDK, CDR2 SYGVNS. The CDR3 has 14 residues. Full variable domain (remainder filled in from reference TRBV25-1 and TRBJ1-1): EADIYQTPRYLVIGTGKKITLECSQTMGHDKMYWYQQDPGMELHLIHYSYGVNSTEKGDLSSESTVSRIRTEHFPLTLESARPSHTSQYLCASSGVGGNTEAFFGQGTRLTVV.

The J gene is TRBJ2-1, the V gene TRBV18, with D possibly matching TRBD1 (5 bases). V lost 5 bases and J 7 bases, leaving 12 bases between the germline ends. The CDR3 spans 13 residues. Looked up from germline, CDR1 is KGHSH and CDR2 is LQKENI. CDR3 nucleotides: TGTGCCAGCTCAGCCGACAGACCAAATGAGCAGTTCTTC. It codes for CASSADRPNEQFF.

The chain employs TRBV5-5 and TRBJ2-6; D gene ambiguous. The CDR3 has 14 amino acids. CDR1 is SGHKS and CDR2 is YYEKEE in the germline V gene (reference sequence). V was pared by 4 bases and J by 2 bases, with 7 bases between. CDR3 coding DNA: TGTGCCAGCAGCCAGGTCACTGGGGCCAACGTCCTGACTTTC. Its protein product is CASSQVTGANVLTF. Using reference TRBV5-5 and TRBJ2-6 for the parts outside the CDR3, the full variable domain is DAGVTQSPTHLIKTRGQQVTLRCSPISGHKSVSWYQQVLGQGPQFIFQYYEKEERGRGNFPDRFSARQFPNYSSELNVNALLLGDSALYLCASSQVTGANVLTFGAGSRLTVL.

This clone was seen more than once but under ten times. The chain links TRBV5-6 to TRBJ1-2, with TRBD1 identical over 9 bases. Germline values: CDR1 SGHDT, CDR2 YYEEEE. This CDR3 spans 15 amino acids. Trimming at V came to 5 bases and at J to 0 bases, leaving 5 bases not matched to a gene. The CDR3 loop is CASRPTGGPNYGYTF. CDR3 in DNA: TGTGCCAGCAGGCCTACAGGGGGCCCTAACTATGGCTACACCTTC.

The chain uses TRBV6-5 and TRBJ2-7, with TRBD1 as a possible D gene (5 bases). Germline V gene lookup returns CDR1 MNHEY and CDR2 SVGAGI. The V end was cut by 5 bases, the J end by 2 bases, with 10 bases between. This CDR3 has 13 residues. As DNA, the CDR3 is TGTGCCAGCAGTACAGGACACACCTACGAGCAGTACGTC. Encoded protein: CASSTGHTYEQYV.

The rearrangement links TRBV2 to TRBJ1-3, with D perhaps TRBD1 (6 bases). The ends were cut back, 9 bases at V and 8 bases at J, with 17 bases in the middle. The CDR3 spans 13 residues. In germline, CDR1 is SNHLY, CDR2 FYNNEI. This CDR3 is CARKTGRSDTIYF. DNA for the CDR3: TGTGCCAGAAAGACAGGTCGATCTGACACCATATATTTT.

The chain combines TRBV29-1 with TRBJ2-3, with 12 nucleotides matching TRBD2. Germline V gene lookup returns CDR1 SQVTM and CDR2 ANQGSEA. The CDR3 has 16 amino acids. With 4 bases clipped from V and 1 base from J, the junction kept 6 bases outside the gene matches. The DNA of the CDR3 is TGCAGCGTTGGTAGACTAGCGGGAGTGGGCACAGATACGCAGTATTTT. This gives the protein CSVGRLAGVGTDTQYF.

CDR3 sequence reads: CASRDRGGQPQHF. The CDR3 DNA follows: TGTGCCAGCAGAGACAGGGGAGGACAGCCCCAGCATTTT. This chain connects TRBV2 to TRBJ1-5; 8 bases fit TRBD1. Germline V gives CDR1 SNHLY, CDR2 FYNNEI. Germline trimming cut 6 bases from V and 7 bases from J; bases unmatched to any gene: 5. The CDR3 consists of 13 residues. The full variable domain, in which reference TRBV2 and TRBJ1-5 provide the parts outside the CDR3, is EPEVTQTPSHQVTQMGQEVILRCVPISNHLYFYWYRQILGQKVEFLVSFYNNEISEKSEIFDDQFSVERPDGSNFTLKIRSTKLEDSAMYFCASRDRGGQPQHFGDGTRLSIL.

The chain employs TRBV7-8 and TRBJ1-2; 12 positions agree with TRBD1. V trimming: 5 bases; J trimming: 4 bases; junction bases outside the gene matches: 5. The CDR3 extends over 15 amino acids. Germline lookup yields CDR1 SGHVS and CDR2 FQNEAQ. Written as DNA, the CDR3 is TGTGCCAGCAGCCAGGGACAGGGGGCGGTCTATGGCTACACCTTC. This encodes CASSQGQGAVYGYTF.

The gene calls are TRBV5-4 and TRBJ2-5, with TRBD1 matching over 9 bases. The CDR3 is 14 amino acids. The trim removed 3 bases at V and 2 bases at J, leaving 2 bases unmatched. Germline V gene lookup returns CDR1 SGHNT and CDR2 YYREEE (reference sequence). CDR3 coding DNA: TGTGCCAGCAGCTGGGACAGGGTGCAAGAGACCCAGTACTTC. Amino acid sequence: CASSWDRVQETQYF.

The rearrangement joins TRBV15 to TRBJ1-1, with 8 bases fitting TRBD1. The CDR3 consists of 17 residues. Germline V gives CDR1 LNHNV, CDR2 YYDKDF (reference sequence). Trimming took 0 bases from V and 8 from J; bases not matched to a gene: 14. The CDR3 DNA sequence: TGTGCCACCAGCAGAGATCTCGACAGGGGCGATTCGGCGGAAGCTTTCTTT. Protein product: CATSRDLDRGDSAEAFF.

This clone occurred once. CDR3 nucleotides: TGCGCCAGCAGCTTGGCCGAGGGACTCAAAGAGACCCAGTACTTC. Its translation is CASSLAEGLKETQYF. V and J are TRBV5-1 and TRBJ2-5; possible D gene TRBD2, 6 bases. Germline CDR1 SGHRS, CDR2 YFSETQ. Trimming removed 0 bases from V and 3 bases from J, with 12 bases in between. There are 15 residues in the CDR3.

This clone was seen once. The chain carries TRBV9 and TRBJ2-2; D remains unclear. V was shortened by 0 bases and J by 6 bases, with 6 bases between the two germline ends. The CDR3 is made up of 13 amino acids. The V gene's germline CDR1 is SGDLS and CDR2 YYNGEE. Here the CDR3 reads CASSVDSPGELFF. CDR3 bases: TGTGCCAGCAGCGTAGATAGCCCCGGGGAGCTGTTTTTT. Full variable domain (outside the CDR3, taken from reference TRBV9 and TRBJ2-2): DSGVTQTPKHLITATGQRVTLRCSPRSGDLSVYWYQQSLDQGLQFLIQYYNGEERAKGNILERFSAQQFPDLHSELNLSSLELGDSALYFCASSVDSPGELFFGEGSRLTVL.

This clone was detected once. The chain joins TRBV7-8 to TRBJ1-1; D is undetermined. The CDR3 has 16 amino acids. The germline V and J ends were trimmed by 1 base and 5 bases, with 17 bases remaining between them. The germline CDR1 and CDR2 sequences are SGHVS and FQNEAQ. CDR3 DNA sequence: TGTGCCAGCAGCTTAGTCTCCAGATTGGCGGGAACTGAAGCTTTCTTT. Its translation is CASSLVSRLAGTEAFF.

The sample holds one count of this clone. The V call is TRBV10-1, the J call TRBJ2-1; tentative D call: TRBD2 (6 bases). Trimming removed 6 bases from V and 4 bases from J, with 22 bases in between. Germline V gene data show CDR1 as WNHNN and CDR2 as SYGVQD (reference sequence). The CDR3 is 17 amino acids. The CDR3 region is CASSAGGTIDPYNEQFF. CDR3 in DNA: TGCGCCAGCAGCGCCGGAGGGACCATAGACCCATACAATGAGCAGTTCTTC.

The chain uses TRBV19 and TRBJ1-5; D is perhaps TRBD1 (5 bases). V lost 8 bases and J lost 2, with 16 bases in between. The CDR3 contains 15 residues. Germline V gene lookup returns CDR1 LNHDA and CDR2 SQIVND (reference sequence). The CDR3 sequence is CASSHRRGGNQPQHF. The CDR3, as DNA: TGTGCCAGTTCACACCGGAGGGGTGGCAATCAGCCCCAGCATTTT.

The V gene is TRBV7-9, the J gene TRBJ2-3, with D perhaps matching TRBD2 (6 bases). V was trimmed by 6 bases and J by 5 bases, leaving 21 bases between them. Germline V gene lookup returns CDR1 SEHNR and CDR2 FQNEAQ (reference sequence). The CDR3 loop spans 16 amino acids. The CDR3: CASSGGAGSGGDTQYF. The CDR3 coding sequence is TGTGCCAGCAGTGGAGGCGCGGGAAGCGGAGGAGATACGCAGTATTTT.